This T cell receptor (beta chain) derives from a study of shared clonotypes between healthy human individuals. The CDR3 extends over 12 amino acids. V lost 4 bases, J lost 3 bases, and 8 bases lay in between. Looked up from germline, CDR1 is SGHTS and CDR2 is YDEGEE. Produced via immunoSEQ multiplex PCR; TCRdb's table is partial and in-frame only. The sample gives 1.6 million or so clones, just under 99% of which show up once; over 0.3% is in the top ten. Sequencing used naive CD4+ T cells sorted from blood. Subset here: CD45RA+ positively selected. The sequence came from a young man in good health. This chain joins TRBV5-8 and TRBJ2-7; D not certain. CDR3 nucleotide sequence: TGTGCCAGCAGCCCTACTAACTACGAGCAGTACTTC. It specifies CASSPTNYEQYF.